This T cell receptor beta chain was captured in a study of immune evolution from preneoplasia to lung adenocarcinoma. Findings and limits, study-wide: Top clone frequencies peaked in normal lung, apparently declining through invasive adenocarcinoma.

Resections took place in Japan or China from 2014 to 2017. Two lung cancer pathologists independently confirmed each histologic diagnosis. Method: immunoSEQ multiplex PCR; TCRdb's copy keeps in-frame clones and lacks some. This table has around 14,000 clones, 80% appearing once. Turning to this clone: What it recognizes is unknown.

V gave up 3 bases and J gave up 5 bases, with 8 bases separating them. Germline V CDR1 and CDR2: LGHNT, FRNRAP. This CDR3 is built from 13 residues. The sequenced sample consisted of FFPE minimally invasive lung adenocarcinoma tissue. The sequence was obtained from a person between 65 and 80 years old with lung adenocarcinoma. The chain recombines TRBV12-5 with TRBJ1-5; D might be TRBD1 (5 bases). CDR3 nucleotides: TGTGCTAGTGGTTTATCCAGGGATCAGCCCCAGCATTTT. This sequence encodes CASGLSRDQPQHF.